This T cell receptor (beta chain) appears in the sequencing data of a study of T cell responses to AZD1222 COVID-19 vaccine. Overall study findings and caveats: None of the repertoires were sampled until the peak T cell response had passed.

Here immunoSEQ multiplex PCR was the method, and the copy in TCRdb shows in-frame clones only, minus some. The sample holds about 150,000 clones, about 91% seen once. To note about this clone: Its antigen is unidentified.

CDR3 size: 13 residues. Per the germline V gene, CDR1 is SEHNR and CDR2 is FQNEAQ (reference sequence). V lost 2 bases and J 1 base, leaving 5 bases between the germline ends. The rearrangement links TRBV7-9 to TRBJ1-1; D ambiguous. The material sequenced was peripheral blood, taken on day 0 of AZD1222 vaccination. The origin of this receptor is an adult in good health. The CDR3 region is CASSLIQNTEAFF. The CDR3 nucleotides are TGTGCCAGCAGCTTAATACAGAACACTGAAGCTTTCTTT.